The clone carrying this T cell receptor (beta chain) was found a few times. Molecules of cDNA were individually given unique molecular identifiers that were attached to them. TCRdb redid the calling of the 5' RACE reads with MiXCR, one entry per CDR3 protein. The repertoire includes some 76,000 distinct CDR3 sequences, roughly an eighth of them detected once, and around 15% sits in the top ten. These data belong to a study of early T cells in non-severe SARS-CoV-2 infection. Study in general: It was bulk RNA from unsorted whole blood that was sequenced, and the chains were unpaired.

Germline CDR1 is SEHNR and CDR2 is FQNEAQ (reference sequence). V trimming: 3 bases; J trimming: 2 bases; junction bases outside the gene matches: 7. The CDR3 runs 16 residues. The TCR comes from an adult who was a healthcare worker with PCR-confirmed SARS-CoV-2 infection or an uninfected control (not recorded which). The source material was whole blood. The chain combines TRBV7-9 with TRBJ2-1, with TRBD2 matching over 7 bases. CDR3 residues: CASSFWRGKAYNEQFF. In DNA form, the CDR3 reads TGTGCCAGCAGCTTTTGGCGGGGGAAGGCCTACAATGAGCAGTTCTTC.